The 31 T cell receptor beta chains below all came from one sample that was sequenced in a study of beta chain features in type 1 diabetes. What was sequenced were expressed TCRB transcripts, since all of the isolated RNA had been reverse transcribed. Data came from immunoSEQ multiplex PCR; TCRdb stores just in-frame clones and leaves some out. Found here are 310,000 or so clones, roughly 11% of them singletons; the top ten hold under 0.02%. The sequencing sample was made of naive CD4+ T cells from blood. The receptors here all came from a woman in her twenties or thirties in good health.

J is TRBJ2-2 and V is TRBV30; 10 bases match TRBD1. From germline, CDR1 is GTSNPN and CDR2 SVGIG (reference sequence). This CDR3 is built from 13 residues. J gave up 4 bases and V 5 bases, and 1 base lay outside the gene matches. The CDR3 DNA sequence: TGTGCCTGGTGGACAGGGGGCACCGGGGAGCTGTTTTTT. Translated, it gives CAWWTGGTGELFF.

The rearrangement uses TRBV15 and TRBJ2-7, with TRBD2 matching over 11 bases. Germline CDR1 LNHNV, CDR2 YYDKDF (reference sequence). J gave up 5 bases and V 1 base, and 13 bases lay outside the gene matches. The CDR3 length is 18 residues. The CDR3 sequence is CATSRGVSLAGGNNEQYF. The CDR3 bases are TGTGCCACCAGCAGAGGCGTCTCGCTAGCGGGAGGCAACAACGAGCAGTACTTC.

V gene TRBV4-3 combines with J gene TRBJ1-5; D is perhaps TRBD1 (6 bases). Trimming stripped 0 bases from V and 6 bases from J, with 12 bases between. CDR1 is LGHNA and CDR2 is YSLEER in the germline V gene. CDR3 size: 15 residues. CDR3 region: CASSQEAGEFQPQHF. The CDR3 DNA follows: TGCGCCAGCAGCCAAGAAGCAGGGGAGTTTCAGCCCCAGCATTTT.

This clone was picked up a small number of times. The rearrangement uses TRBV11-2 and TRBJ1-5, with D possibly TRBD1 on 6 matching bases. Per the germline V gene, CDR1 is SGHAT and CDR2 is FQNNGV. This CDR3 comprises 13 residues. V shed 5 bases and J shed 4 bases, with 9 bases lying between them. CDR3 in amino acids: CASSRQVNQPQHF. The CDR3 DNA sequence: TGTGCCAGCAGCCGACAGGTTAATCAGCCCCAGCATTTT.

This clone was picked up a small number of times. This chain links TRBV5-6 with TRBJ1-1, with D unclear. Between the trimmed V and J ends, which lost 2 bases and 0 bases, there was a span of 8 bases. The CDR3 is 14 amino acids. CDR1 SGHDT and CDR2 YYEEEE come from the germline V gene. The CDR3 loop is CASSFRGLNTEAFF. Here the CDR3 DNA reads TGTGCCAGCAGCTTTCGAGGGTTGAACACTGAAGCTTTCTTT.

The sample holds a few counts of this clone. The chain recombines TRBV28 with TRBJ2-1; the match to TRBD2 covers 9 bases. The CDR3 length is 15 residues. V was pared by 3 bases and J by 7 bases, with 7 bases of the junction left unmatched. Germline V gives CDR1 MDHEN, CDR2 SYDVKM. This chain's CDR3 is CASSFRGGRVNEQFF. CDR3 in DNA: TGTGCCAGCAGTTTTAGAGGCGGGAGGGTTAATGAGCAGTTCTTC.

The CDR3 reads CSASGNIQYF. The CDR3 bases are TGCAGTGCTAGCGGAAACATTCAGTACTTC. This sequence joins TRBV20-1 and TRBJ2-4; no clear D. CDR1 and CDR2 (germline): DFQATT, SNEGSKA (reference sequence). With 3 bases removed from V and 6 bases from J, the gap between germline ends came to 3 bases. CDR3 size: 10 residues.

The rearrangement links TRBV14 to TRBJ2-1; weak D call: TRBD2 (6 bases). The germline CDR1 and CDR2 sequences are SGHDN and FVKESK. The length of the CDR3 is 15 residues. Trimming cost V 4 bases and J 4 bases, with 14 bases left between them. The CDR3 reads CASSPFAGSYNEQFF. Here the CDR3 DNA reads TGTGCCAGCAGCCCTTTCGCGGGGTCGTACAATGAGCAGTTCTTC. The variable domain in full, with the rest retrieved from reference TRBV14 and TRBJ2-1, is EAGVTQFPSHSVIEKGQTVTLRCDPISGHDNLYWYRRVMGKEIKFLLHFVKESKQDESGMPNNRFLAERTGGTYSTLKVQPAELEDSGVYFCASSPFAGSYNEQFFGPGTRLTVL.

The DNA of the CDR3 is TGTGCCAGCAGCCCCCGGACTAGCGGGGCCTCCTACGAGCAGTACTTC. Translation: CASSPRTSGASYEQYF. The chain combines TRBV5-4 with TRBJ2-7, with 12 bases fitting TRBD2. The CDR3 extends over 16 amino acids. J lost 0 bases, V lost 4 bases, and 5 bases had no gene match. The germline CDR1 and CDR2 sequences are SGHNT and YYREEE (reference sequence).

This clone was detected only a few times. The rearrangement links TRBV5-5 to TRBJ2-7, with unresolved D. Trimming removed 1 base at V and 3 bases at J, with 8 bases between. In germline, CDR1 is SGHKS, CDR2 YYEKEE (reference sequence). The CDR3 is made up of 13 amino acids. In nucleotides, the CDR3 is TGTGCCAGCAGCTTGCCCCTAGACTACGAGCAGTACTTC. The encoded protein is CASSLPLDYEQYF. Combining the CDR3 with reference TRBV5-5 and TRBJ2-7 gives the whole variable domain DAGVTQSPTHLIKTRGQQVTLRCSPISGHKSVSWYQQVLGQGPQFIFQYYEKEERGRGNFPDRFSARQFPNYSSELNVNALLLGDSALYLCASSLPLDYEQYFGPGTRLTVT.

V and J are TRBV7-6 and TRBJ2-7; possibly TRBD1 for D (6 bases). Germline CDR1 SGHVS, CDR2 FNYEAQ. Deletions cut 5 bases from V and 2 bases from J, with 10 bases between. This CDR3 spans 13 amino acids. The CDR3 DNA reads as TGTGCCAGCAGCGACAGGAGGACCTACGAGCAGTACTTC. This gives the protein CASSDRRTYEQYF.

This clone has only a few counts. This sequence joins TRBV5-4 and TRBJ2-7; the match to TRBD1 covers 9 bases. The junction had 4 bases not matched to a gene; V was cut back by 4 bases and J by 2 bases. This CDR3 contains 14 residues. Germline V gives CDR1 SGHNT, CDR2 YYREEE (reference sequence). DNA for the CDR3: TGTGCCAGCAGCGCAAACAGGGGGCCCTACGAGCAGTACTTC. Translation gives CASSANRGPYEQYF.

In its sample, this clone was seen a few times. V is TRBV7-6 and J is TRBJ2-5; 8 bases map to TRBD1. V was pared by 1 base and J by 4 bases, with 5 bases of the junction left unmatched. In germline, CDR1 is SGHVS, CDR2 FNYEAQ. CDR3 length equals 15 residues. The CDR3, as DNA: TGTGCCAGCAGCTTAGTGGACAGGGCCGGAGAGACCCAGTACTTC. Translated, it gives CASSLVDRAGETQYF.

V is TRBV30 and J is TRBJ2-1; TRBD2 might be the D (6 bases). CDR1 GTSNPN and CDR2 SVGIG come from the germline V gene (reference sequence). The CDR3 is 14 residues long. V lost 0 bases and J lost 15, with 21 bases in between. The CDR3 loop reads CAWSVRRDPKLRFF. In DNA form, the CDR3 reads TGTGCCTGGAGTGTAAGGAGGGACCCGAAACTTCGGTTCTTC. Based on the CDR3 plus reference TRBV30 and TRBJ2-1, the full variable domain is SQTIHQWPATLVQPVGSPLSLECTVEGTSNPNLYWYRQAAGRGLQLLFYSVGIGQISSEVPQNLSASRPQDRQFILSSKKLLLSDSGFYLCAWSVRRDPKLRFFGPGTRLTVL.

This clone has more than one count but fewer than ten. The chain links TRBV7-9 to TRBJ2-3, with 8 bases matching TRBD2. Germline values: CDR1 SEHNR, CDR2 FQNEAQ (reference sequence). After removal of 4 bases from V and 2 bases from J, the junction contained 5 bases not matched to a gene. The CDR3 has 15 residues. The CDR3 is CASSSRLATTDTQYF. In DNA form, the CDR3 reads TGTGCCAGCAGCTCCCGACTAGCGACCACAGATACGCAGTATTTT.

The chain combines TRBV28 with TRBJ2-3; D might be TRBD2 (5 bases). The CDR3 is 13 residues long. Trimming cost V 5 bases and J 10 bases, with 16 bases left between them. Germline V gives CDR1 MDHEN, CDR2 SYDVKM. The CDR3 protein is CASSPTPGWAQYF. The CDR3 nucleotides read TGTGCCAGCAGTCCGACCCCGGGGTGGGCGCAGTATTTT.

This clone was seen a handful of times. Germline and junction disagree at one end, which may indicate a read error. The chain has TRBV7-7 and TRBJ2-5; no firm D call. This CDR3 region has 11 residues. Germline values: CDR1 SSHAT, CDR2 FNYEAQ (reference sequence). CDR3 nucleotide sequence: TGTGCTAGCAGCTTCGGAGAGACCCAGTACTTC. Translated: CASSFGETQYF. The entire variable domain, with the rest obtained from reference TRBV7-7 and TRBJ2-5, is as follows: GAGVSQSPRYKVTKRGQDVTLRCDPISSHATLYWYQQALGQGPEFLTYFNYEAQPDKSGLPSDRFSAERPEGSISTLTIQRTEQRDSAMYRCASSFGETQYFGPGTRLLVL.

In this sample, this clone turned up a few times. The CDR3 protein is CASSGGQNSGANVLTF. CDR3 DNA sequence: TGTGCCAGCAGTGGGGGACAGAACTCTGGGGCCAACGTCCTGACTTTC. This sequence joins TRBV6-1 and TRBJ2-6; TRBD1 aligns across 7 bases. This CDR3 is built from 16 residues. The germline V gene encodes CDR1 MNHNS and CDR2 SASEGT. V dropped 4 bases and J dropped 0; count of bases not matched to a gene: 3.

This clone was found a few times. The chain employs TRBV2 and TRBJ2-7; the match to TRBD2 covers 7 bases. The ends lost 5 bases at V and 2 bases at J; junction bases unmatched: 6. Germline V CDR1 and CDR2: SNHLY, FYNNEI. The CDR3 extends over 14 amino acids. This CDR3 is CASSSGIGPYEQYF. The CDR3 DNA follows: TGTGCCAGCAGTAGCGGGATAGGGCCCTACGAGCAGTACTTC.

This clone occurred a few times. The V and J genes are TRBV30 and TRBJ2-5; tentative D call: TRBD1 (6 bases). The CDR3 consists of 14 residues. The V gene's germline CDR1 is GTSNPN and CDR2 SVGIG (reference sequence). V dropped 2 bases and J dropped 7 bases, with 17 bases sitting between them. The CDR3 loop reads CAWSWQGIIGTQYF. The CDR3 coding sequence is TGTGCCTGGAGTTGGCAGGGGATTATTGGGACCCAGTACTTC.

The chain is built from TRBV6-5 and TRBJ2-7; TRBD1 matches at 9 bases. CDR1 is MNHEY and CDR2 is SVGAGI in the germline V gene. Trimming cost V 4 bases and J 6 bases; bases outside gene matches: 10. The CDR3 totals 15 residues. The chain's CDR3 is CASSSPGQGRGEQYF. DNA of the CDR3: TGTGCCAGCAGTTCGCCGGGACAGGGTCGGGGCGAGCAGTACTTC.

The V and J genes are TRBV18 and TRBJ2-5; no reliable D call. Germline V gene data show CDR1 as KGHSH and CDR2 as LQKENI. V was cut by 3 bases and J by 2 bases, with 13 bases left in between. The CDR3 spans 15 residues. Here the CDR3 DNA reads TGTGCCAGCTCACCCCAAACGCCGCGGCAAGAGACCCAGTACTTC. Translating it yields CASSPQTPRQETQYF.

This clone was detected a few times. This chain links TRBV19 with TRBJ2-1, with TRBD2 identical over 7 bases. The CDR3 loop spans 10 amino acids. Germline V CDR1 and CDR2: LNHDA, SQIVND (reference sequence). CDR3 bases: TGTTCTTCGGGGGGCAATGAGCAGTTCTTC. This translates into CSSGGNEQFF.

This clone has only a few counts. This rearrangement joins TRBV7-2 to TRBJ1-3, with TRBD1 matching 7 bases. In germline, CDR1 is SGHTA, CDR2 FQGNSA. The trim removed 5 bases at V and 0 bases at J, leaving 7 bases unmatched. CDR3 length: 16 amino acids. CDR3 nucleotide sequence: TGTGCCAGCAGCCCCAGGGGGATGAACTCTGGAAACACCATATATTTT. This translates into CASSPRGMNSGNTIYF.

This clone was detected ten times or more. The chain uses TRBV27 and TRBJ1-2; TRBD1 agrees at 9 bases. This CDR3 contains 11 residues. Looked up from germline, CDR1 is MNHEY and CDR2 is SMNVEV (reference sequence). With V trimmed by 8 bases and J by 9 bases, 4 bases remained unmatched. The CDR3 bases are TGTGCCAGCGGACAGGGGATGCGCTACACCTTC. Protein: CASGQGMRYTF.

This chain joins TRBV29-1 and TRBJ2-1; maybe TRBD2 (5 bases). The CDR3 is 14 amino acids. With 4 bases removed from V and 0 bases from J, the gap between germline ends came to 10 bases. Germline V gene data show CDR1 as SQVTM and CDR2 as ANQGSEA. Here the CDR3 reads CSVGLASSYNEQFF. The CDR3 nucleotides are TGCAGCGTTGGGCTAGCCAGCTCCTACAATGAGCAGTTCTTC.

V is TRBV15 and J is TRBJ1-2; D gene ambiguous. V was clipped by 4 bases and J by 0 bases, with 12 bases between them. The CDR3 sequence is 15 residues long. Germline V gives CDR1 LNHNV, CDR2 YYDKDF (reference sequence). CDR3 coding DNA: TGTGCCACCAGCAAAGGACGGGGAGCTAACTATGGCTACACCTTC. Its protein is CATSKGRGANYGYTF.

For the CDR3, the DNA is TGTGCCAGCAGCGTAGTAACTAGCGGGAGGGGTAATGAGCAGTTCTTC. It encodes CASSVVTSGRGNEQFF. V is TRBV9 and J is TRBJ2-1; TRBD2 agrees at 13 bases. Germline V gene sequence: CDR1 SGDLS, CDR2 YYNGEE. The CDR3 sequence is 16 residues long. V lost 0 bases to trimming and J lost 7 bases; unmatched junction nucleotides: 4. Full variable domain (remainder filled in from reference TRBV9 and TRBJ2-1): DSGVTQTPKHLITATGQRVTLRCSPRSGDLSVYWYQQSLDQGLQFLIQYYNGEERAKGNILERFSAQQFPDLHSELNLSSLELGDSALYFCASSVVTSGRGNEQFFGPGTRLTVL.

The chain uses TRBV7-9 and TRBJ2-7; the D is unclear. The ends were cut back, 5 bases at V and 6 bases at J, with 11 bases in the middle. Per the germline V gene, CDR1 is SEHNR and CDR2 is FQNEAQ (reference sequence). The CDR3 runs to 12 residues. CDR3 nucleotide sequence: TGTGCCAGCAGCCCCACCACATCCGAGCAGTACTTC. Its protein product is CASSPTTSEQYF.

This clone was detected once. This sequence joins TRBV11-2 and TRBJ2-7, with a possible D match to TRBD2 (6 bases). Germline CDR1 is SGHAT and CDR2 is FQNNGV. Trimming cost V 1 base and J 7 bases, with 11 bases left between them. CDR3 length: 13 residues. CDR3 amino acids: CASSLVLAREQYF. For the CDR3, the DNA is TGTGCCAGCAGCTTAGTACTAGCAAGGGAGCAGTACTTC.

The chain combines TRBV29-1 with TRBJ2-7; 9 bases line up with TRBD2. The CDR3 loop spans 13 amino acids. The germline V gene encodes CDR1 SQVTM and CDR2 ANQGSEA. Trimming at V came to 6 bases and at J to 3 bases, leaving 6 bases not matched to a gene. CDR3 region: CSVRRLADYEQYF. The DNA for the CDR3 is TGCAGCGTGAGACGACTAGCGGACTACGAGCAGTACTTC.